This T cell receptor (beta chain) was identified in a study of T cell changes during pregnancy in multiple sclerosis. The germline V gene has CDR1 SGHNT and CDR2 YYREEE (reference sequence). The CDR3 covers 14 residues. Deletions cut 0 bases from V and 0 bases from J, with 6 bases between. Profiling relied on immunoSEQ multiplex PCR, and the TCRdb table lists in-frame clones only, not all of them. The sample lists about 11,000 clones, roughly 94% occurring once. This material consisted of CD4+ T cells from peripheral blood mononuclear cells, taken before pregnancy. The V gene is TRBV5-4, the J gene TRBJ1-1; D is unclear. The receptor was isolated from a female donor with multiple sclerosis, enrolled in a pregnancy study. This CDR3 is CASSLGGMNTEAFF. The CDR3 DNA reads TGTGCCAGCAGCTTGGGAGGGATGAACACTGAAGCTTTCTTT.